This T cell receptor beta chain was obtained from a study of blood T cell repertoires in COVID-19. The table came from immunoSEQ multiplex PCR; TCRdb's copy has only in-frame clones and leaves some out. Here the sample spans 35,000 to 55,000 clones, 85% to 90% being singletons. In germline, CDR1 is SGHAT, CDR2 FQNNGV. V was pared by 3 bases and J by 2 bases, with 11 bases between. This CDR3 region has 14 residues. The receptor comes from a human donor in a cohort sampled during active COVID-19. The chain has TRBV11-2 and TRBJ2-7; D perhaps matches TRBD2 (5 bases). The specimen sequenced was peripheral blood. CDR3 amino acids: CASSFRDYTYEQYF. The CDR3 DNA is TGTGCCAGCAGCTTCCGTGACTATACCTACGAGCAGTACTTC.